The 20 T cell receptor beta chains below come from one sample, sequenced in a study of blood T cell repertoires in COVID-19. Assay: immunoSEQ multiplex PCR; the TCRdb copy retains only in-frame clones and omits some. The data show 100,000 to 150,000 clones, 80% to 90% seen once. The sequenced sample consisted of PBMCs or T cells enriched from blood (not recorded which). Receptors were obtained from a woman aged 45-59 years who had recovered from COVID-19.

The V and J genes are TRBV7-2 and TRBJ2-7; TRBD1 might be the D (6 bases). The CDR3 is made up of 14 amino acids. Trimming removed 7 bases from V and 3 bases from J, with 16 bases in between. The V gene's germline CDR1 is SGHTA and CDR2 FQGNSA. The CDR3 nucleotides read TGTGCCAGCATCCAACTGGGGGCCGGCTACGAGCAGTACTTC. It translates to CASIQLGAGYEQYF.

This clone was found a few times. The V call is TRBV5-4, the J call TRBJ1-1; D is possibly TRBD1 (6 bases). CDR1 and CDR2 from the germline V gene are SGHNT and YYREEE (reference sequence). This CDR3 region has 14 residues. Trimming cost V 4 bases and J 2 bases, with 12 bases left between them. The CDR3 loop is CASSRGGRNTEAFF. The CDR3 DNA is TGTGCCAGCAGCCGAGGGGGAAGAAACACTGAAGCTTTCTTT.

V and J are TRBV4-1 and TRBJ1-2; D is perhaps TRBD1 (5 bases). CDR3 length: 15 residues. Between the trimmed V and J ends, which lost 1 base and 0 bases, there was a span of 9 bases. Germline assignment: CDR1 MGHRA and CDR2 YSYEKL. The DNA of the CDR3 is TGCGCCAGCAGCCAAGTTCAGGGCGCTAACTATGGCTACACCTTC. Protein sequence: CASSQVQGANYGYTF.

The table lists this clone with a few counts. The CDR3 coding sequence is TGTGCCAGCAGCTTCGGAGGACCCAATAATTCACCCCTCCACTTT. Amino acid sequence: CASSFGGPNNSPLHF. V gene TRBV5-6 combines with J gene TRBJ1-6, with unresolved D. This CDR3 has 15 amino acids. Germline loops: CDR1 SGHDT, CDR2 YYEEEE. The germline V and J ends were trimmed by 2 bases and 5 bases, with 11 bases remaining between them.

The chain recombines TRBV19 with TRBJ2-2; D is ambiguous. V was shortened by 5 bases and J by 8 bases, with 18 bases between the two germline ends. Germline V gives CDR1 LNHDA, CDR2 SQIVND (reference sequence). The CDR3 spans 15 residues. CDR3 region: CASSPRGDSRGELFF. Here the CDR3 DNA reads TGTGCCAGTAGTCCGCGAGGAGACTCCCGAGGGGAGCTGTTTTTT.

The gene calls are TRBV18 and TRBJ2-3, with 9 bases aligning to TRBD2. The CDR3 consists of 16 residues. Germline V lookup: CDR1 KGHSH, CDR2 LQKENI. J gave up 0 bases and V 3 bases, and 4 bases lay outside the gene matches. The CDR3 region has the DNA TGTGCCAGCTCACCTCGGCGGGGGGGAAGCACAGATACGCAGTATTTT. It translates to CASSPRRGGSTDTQYF.

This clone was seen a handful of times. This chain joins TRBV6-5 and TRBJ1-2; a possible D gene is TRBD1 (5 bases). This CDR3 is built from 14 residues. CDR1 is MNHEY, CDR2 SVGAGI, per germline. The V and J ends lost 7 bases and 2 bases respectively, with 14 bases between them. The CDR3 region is CASKRFGANYGYTF. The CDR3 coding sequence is TGTGCCAGCAAAAGGTTTGGGGCAAACTATGGCTACACCTTC.

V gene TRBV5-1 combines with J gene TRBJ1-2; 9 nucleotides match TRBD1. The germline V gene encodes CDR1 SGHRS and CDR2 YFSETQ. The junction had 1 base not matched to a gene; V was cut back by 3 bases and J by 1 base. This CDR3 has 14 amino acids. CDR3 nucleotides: TGCGCCAGCAGCTCGACAGGGGGTAACTATGGCTACACCTTC. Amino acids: CASSSTGGNYGYTF.

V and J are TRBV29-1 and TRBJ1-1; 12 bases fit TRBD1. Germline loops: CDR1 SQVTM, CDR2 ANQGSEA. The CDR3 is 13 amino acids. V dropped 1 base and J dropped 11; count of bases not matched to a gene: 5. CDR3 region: CSVEARDRGHAFF. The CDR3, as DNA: TGCAGCGTTGAAGCCCGGGACAGGGGGCATGCTTTCTTT.

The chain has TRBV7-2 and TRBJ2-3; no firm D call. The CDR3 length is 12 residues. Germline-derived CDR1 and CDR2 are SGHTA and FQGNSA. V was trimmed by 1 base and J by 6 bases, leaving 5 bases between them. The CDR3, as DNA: TGTGCCAGCAGCTTAGATCGGGATACGCAGTATTTT. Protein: CASSLDRDTQYF.

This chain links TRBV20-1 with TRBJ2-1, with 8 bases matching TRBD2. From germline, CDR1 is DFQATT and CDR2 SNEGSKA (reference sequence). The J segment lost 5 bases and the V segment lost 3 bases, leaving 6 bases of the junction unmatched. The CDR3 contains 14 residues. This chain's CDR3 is CSASPISGDNEQFF. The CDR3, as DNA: TGCAGTGCTAGTCCGATTAGCGGGGACAATGAGCAGTTCTTC.

CDR3 region: CAITPGQGSRGYTF. CDR3 nucleotide sequence: TGTGCCATCACTCCCGGACAGGGAAGTCGTGGCTACACCTTC. J is TRBJ1-2 and V is TRBV10-3, with 8 positions matching TRBD1. V lost 7 bases to trimming and J lost 7 bases; unmatched junction nucleotides: 11. The CDR3 consists of 14 residues. CDR1 ENHRY and CDR2 SYGVKD come from the germline V gene.

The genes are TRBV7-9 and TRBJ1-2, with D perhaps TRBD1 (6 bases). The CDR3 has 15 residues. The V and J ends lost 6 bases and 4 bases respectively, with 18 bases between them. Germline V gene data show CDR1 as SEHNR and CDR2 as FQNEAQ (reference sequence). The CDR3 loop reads CASSLEPGVVYGYTF. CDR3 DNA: TGTGCCAGCAGTTTGGAGCCAGGGGTGGTCTATGGCTACACCTTC.

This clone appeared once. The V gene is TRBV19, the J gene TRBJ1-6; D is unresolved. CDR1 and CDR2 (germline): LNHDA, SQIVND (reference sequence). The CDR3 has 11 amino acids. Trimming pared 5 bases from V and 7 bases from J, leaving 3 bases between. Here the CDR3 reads CASSQNSPLHF. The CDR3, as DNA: TGTGCCAGTAGTCAGAATTCACCCCTCCACTTT.

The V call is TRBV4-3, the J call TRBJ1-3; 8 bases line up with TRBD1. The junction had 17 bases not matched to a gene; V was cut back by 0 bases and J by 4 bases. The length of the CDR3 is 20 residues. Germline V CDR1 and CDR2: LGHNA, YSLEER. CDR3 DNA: TGCGCCAGCAGCCAAGATCTGCCAGGGGGCCGAACTGCGATCGGAAACACCATATATTTT. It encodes CASSQDLPGGRTAIGNTIYF.

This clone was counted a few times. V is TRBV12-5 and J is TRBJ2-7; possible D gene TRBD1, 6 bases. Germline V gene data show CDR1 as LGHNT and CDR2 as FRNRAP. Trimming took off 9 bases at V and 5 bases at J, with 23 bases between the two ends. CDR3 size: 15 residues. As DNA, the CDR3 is TGTGCTAGCGGAGGCCGGGACATAGACCGCCACGAGCAGTACTTC. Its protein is CASGGRDIDRHEQYF.

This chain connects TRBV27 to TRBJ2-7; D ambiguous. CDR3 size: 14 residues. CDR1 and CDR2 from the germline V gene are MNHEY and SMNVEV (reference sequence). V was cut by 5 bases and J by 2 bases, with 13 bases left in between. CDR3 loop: CASSPRPNPYEQYF. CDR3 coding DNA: TGTGCCAGCAGTCCACGCCCTAATCCCTACGAGCAGTACTTC.

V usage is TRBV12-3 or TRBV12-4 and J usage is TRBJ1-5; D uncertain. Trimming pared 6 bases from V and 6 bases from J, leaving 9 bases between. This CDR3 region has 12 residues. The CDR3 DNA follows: TGTGCCAGCAGGGAAAGGAGTCAGCCCCAGCATTTT. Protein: CASRERSQPQHF.

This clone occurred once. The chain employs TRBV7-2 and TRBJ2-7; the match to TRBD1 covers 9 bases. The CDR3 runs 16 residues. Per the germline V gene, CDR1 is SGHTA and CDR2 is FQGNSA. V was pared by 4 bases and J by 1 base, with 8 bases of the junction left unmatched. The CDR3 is CASSSQVGTGSYEQYF. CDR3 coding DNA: TGTGCCAGCAGCTCCCAAGTGGGGACAGGGTCCTACGAGCAGTACTTC.

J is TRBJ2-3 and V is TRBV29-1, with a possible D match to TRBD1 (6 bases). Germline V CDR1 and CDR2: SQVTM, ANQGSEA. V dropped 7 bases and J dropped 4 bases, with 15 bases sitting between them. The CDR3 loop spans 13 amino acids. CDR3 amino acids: CSALQGSADTQYF. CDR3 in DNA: TGCAGCGCCCTACAGGGATCGGCAGATACGCAGTATTTT.